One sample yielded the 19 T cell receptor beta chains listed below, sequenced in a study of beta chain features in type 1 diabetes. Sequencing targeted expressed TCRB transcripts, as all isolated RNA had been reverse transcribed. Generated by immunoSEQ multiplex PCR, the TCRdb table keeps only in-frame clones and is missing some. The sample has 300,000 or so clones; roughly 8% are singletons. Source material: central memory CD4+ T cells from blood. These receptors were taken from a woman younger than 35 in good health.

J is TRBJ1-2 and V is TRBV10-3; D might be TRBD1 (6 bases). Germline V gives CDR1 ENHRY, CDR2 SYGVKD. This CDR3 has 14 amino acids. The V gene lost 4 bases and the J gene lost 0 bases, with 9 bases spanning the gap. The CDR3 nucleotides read TGTGCCATCAGTGGGACAGCGTCTAACTATGGCTACACCTTC. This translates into CAISGTASNYGYTF.

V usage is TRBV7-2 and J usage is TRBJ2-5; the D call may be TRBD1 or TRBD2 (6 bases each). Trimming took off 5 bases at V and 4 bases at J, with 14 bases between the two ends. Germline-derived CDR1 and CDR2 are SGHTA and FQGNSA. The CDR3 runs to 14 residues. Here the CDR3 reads CASSRGVGRETQYF. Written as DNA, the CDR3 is TGTGCCAGCAGCAGGGGGGTAGGGCGAGAGACCCAGTACTTC.

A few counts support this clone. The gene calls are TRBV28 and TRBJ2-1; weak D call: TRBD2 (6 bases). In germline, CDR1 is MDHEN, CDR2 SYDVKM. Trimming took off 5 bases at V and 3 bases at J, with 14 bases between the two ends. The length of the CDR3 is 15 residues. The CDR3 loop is CASSTASANYNEQFF. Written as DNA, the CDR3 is TGTGCCAGCAGTACTGCTAGCGCGAACTACAATGAGCAGTTCTTC.

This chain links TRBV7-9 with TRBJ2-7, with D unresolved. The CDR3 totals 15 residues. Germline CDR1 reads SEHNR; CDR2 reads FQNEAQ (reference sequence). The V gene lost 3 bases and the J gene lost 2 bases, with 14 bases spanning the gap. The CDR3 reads CASSFGDGATYEQYF. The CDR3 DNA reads TGTGCCAGCAGCTTTGGCGACGGCGCGACCTACGAGCAGTACTTC.

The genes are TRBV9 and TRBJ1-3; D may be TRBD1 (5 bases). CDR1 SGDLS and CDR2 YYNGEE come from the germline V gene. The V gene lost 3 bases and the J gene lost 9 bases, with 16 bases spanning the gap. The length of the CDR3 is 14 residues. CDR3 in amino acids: CASSARDPPTTIYF. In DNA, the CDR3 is TGTGCCAGCAGCGCCCGGGACCCACCGACCACCATATATTTT.

The CDR3, as DNA: TGCGCCAGCACCTTACAGGGGTTTGGGCCTAACCAACAATACACCTTC. Encoded protein: CASTLQGFGPNQQYTF. J is TRBJ1-2 and V is TRBV5-1; 7 bases align to TRBD1. The CDR3 runs 16 residues. Losses at the gene ends were 6 bases for V and 11 bases for J; bases not matched to a gene: 22. Germline values: CDR1 SGHRS, CDR2 YFSETQ. The full variable domain, in which reference TRBV5-1 and TRBJ1-2 provide the parts outside the CDR3, is KAGVTQTPRYLIKTRGQQVTLSCSPISGHRSVSWYQQTPGQGLQFLFEYFSETQRNKGNFPGRFSGRQFSNSRSEMNVSTLELGDSALYLCASTLQGFGPNQQYTFGSGTRLTVV.

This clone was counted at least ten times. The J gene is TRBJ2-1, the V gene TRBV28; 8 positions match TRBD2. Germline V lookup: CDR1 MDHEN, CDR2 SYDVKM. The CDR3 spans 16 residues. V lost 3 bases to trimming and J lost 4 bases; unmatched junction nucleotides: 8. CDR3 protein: CASSLPSGGSYNEQFF. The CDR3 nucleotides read TGTGCCAGCAGTTTGCCCAGCGGGGGTAGTTACAATGAGCAGTTCTTC.

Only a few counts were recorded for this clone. The CDR3 loop reads CASSTSGSNTDTQYF. DNA for the CDR3: TGTGCCAGCAGTACTAGCGGGAGCAACACAGATACGCAGTATTTT. The chain uses TRBV2 and TRBJ2-3; 11 bases line up with TRBD2. The CDR3 length is 15 residues. With 5 bases clipped from V and 2 bases from J, the junction kept 3 bases outside the gene matches. Germline V lookup: CDR1 SNHLY, CDR2 FYNNEI.

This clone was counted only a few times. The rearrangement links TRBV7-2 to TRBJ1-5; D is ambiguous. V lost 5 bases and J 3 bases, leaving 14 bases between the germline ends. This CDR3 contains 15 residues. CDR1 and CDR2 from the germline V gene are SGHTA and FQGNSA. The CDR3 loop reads CASSLGPGFNQPQHF. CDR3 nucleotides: TGTGCCAGCAGCCTAGGGCCCGGGTTCAATCAGCCCCAGCATTTT.

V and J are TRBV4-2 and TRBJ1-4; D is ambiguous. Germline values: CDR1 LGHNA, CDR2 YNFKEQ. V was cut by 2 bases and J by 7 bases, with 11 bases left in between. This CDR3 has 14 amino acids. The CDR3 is CASSQWRVGEKLFF. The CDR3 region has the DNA TGTGCCAGCAGCCAATGGAGGGTCGGTGAAAAACTGTTTTTT.

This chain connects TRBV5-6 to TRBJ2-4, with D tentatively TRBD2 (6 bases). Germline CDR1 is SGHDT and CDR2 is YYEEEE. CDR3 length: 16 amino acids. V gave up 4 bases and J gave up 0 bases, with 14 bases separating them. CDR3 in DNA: TGTGCCAGCAGCCCCCGGCGGGATTTAGCCAAAAACATTCAGTACTTC. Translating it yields CASSPRRDLAKNIQYF. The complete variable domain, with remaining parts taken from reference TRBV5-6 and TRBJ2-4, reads DAGVTQSPTHLIKTRGQQVTLRCSPKSGHDTVSWYQQALGQGPQFIFQYYEEEERQRGNFPDRFSGHQFPNYSSELNVNALLLGDSALYLCASSPRRDLAKNIQYFGAGTRLSVL.

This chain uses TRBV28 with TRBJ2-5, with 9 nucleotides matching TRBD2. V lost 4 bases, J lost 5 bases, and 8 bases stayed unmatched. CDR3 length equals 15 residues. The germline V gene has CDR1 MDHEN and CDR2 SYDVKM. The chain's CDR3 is CASSSALAGGETQYF. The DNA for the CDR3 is TGTGCCAGCAGTTCCGCACTAGCGGGTGGGGAGACCCAGTACTTC.

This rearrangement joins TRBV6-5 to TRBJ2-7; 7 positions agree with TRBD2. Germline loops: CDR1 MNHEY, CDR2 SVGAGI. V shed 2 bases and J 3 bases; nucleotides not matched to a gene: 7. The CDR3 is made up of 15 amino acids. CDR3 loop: CASSYRGGTNYEQYF. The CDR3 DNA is TGTGCCAGCAGTTACCGCGGGGGTACCAACTACGAGCAGTACTTC.

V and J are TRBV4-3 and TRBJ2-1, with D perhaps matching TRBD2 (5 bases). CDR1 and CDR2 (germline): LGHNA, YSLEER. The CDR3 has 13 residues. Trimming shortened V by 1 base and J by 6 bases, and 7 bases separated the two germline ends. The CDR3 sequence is CASSQVGGNEQFF. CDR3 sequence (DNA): TGCGCCAGCAGCCAAGTTGGAGGCAATGAGCAGTTCTTC.

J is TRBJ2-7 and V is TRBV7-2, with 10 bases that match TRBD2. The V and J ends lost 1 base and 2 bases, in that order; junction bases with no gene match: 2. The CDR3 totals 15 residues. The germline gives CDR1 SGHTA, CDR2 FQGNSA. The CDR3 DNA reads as TGTGCCAGCAGCTTAGTTCTAGCGGGAGCCTACGAGCAGTACTTC. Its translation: CASSLVLAGAYEQYF.

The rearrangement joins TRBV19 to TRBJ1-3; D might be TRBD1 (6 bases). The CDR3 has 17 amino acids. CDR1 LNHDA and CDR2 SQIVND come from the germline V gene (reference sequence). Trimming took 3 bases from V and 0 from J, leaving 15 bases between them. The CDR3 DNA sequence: TGTGCCAGTAGTATCAGACAGGCGACCTTCTCTGGAAACACCATATATTTT. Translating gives CASSIRQATFSGNTIYF.

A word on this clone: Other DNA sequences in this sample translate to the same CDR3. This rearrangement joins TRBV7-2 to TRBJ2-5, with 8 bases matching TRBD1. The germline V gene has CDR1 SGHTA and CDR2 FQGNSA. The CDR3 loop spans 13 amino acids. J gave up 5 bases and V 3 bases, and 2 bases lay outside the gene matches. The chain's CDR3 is CASSLDRAETQYF. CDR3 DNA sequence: TGTGCCAGCAGCTTGGACAGGGCTGAGACCCAGTACTTC.

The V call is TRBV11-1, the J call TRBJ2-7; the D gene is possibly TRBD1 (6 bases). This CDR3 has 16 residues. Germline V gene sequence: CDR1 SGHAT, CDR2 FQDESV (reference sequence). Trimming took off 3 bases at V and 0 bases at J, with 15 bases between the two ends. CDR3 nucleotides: TGTGCCAGCAGCTTTGGCAGCAGGGGATACTCCTACGAGCAGTACTTC. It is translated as CASSFGSRGYSYEQYF.

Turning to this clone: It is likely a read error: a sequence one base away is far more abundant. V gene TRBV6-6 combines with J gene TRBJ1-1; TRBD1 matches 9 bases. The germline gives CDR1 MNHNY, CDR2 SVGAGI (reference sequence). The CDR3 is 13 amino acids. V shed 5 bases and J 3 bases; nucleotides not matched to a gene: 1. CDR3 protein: CASSGQGYTEAFF. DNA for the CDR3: TGTGCCAGCAGTGGACAGGGGTACACTGAAGCTTTCTTT.